This TCR beta chain was identified during a study of neurological immune-mediated disorders (dated by TCRdb to between 2018 and 2020). Background on the whole study: Of the approximately 34 multiple sclerosis patients, around 30 had relapsing-remitting MS and 3 had secondary progressive MS. Peripheral blood TCR-beta repertoires from patients with HTLV-I-associated myelopathy (HAM/TSP), patients with multiple sclerosis, and healthy controls were compared in the study using UMI-based sequencing. The cohort included about 70 subjects: some 14 with HAM/TSP, around 34 with multiple sclerosis, and roughly 20 healthy controls. Longitudinal samples, technical triplicates and paired sorted CD4+ and CD8+ T-cell subsets, alongside PBMC samples, were included among the 106 TCR-beta libraries.

For unsorted PBMC libraries, 2 million PBMCs were used after storage in RNAlater at -80 degrees C until RNA extraction. The multiple sclerosis patients were enrolled in a US clinical protocol that used magnetic resonance imaging to evaluate disease progression. PBMCs were separated from peripheral blood using Ficoll-Hypaque density gradient centrifugation and then cryopreserved in liquid nitrogen. This clonotype has a count of ten or more. It lacks a known antigen. Per-base qualities were not stored, and no clone one base away is much larger. Summary of the overall study and its limitations: TCR clonal expansion was highest in HAM/TSP patients and lowest in MS patients, with MS patients falling below even healthy controls. No clinical or MRI features were associated with the MS cluster, and the authors said that larger cohorts are needed. Across subjects, expanded clones never shared an identical CDR3 amino acid sequence, which suggests that the TCR-beta repertoires in every group were private. In phylogenetic analysis, the repertoires of 18 of 34 MS patients grouped into a cluster of related CDR3 sequences, which suggests a possible signature at the repertoire level.

To synthesize cDNA, template-switch 5'RACE was performed with a primer carrying a 10-nucleotide random unique molecular identifier so that each TCR transcript was tagged. Each sequencing run produced over 160 million TCR-beta sequences covering 15-18 subjects. The RNeasy kit was used for extraction of total RNA. The KAPA Real-time Library Amplification kit was used to amplify TCR-beta VDJ regions with primers targeting the TCR constant region and the 5'RACE anchor. A first PCR added sample indexes and Illumina adaptors, after which a second PCR increased the library yield. After purification with Ampure beads, the TCR product of roughly 650 bp was size-selected on a 2% E-gel SizeSelection system. Before pooling, library quality was assessed on a Bioanalyzer, concentration was determined with Qubit, and library quantification was performed with the Kapa Library Quantification kit. An Illumina HiSeq 2500 was used to sequence the libraries paired-end at 2 x 150 bp. To increase sequence diversity, roughly 24-31% phiX was spiked into each library pool. In the paper's pipeline: The UMI-based MiGEC pipeline processed quality-filtered reads and removed over 85% of raw TCR sequences during error correction. IMGT germline references were used for aligning VDJ genes, and each clonotype was defined as a unique CDR3 amino acid sequence together with its V-J genes. Clonal expansion, Shannon diversity, and CDR3 relatedness (CalcPairwiseDistances, ClusterSamples) were evaluated with VDJtools, and phylogenetic trees were built with CLCbio workbench. Clones with at least 8 unique UMIs were defined as expanded, with this threshold being based on coefficient-of-variation modelling across technical triplicates. TCRdb ran its own pipeline on the public reads, namely fastp trimming at Q25 and MiXCR clone calling, and kept in-frame beta chains. Rows are combined by CDR3 protein, so each entry shows the most common genes and DNA. It is TCRdb's table, rather than the study itself, that gives the V and J calls and clone size. The sample data list roughly 75,000 distinct CDR3 sequences, and around 2.6% of these were observed just once. The top ten clones comprise around 1.1% of the sample.

Trimming removed 4 bases from V and 7 bases from J; the gene matches leave 13 bases unexplained. From its cysteine to its phenylalanine, the CDR3 spans 15 amino acids. The only DNA kept is the CDR3, 45 bases in frame from the first base. CDR1 SGHRS and CDR2 YFSETQ are derived from the germline V gene. The chain joins TRBV5-1 to TRBJ1-2; 7 central nucleotides agree with TRBD1. The sequence derives from a woman in her twenties or thirties with multiple sclerosis. Sequenced: PBMCs. Here is the DNA: TGCGCCAGCAGCGCACCGACAGGGTTGGGAAGTGGCTACACCTTC. This is translated as CASSAPTGLGSGYTF.